This is a list of T cell receptor beta chains from one sample in a study of blood T cell repertoires in COVID-19. Using immunoSEQ multiplex PCR, the repertoire was profiled, and TCRdb retains in-frame clones only, with some absent. The data contain hundreds of thousands of clones, 85% to 90% of them seen just once; the ten biggest clones take up roughly 4.3%. Sequenced sample: peripheral blood. These receptors all come from a woman aged 30 to 39 with acute or convalescent COVID-19. Each CDR3 is given with its conserved first and last residue. D genes are given only for firm matches. Clone size is shown for a subset of rows, as once, few, many or a class of expanded clone.

TRBD2	15	.	TRBV5-1	TRBJ2-7	CASSLPSSGVYEQYF	TGCGCCAGCAGCTTGCCGTCTAGCGGGGTCTACGAGCAGTACTTC
TRBD1	16	.	TRBV9	TRBJ2-2	CASSVGGQGRTGELFF	TGTGCCAGCAGCGTAGGAGGACAGGGCCGCACCGGGGAGCTGTTTTTT
TRBD1	15	.	TRBV11-2	TRBJ2-2	CASSFSGGFIGELFF	TGTGCCAGCAGCTTCTCAGGGGGCTTCATCGGGGAGCTGTTTTTT
.	16	.	TRBV13	TRBJ2-1	CASSFQGQYSYNEQFF	TGTGCCAGCAGCTTCCAGGGACAATATTCCTACAATGAGCAGTTCTTC
TRBD2	15	.	TRBV28	TRBJ2-3	CASSLLLAGEDTQYF	TGTGCCAGCAGTTTATTACTAGCGGGGGAGGATACGCAGTATTTT
.	17	.	TRBV25-1	TRBJ2-6	CASSEFGASSGANVLTF	TGTGCCAGCAGTGAATTTGGGGCTTCCTCTGGGGCCAACGTCCTGACTTTC
TRBD1	14	.	TRBV6-1	TRBJ2-1	CASSEDRGENEQFF	TGTGCCAGCAGTGAAGACAGGGGTGAAAATGAGCAGTTCTTC
.	13	.	TRBV6-5	TRBJ1-5	CASMTAYNQPQHF	TGTGCCAGCATGACAGCCTACAATCAGCCCCAGCATTTT
.	13	.	TRBV19	TRBJ1-4	CASSWSRNEKLFF	TGTGCCAGTAGTTGGTCGAGGAATGAAAAACTGTTTTTT
.	17	.	TRBV12-5	TRBJ1-2	CASGSPDRTRLGYGYTF	TGTGCTAGTGGTTCCCCGGACAGAACTCGGTTGGGCTATGGCTACACCTTC
.	13	.	TRBV6-5	TRBJ1-5	CASIFYSNQPQHF	TGTGCCAGCATTTTTTATAGCAATCAGCCCCAGCATTTT
.	16	.	TRBV5-5	TRBJ1-1	CASSFVGTPMNTEAFF	TGTGCCAGCAGCTTTGTCGGGACACCGATGAACACTGAAGCTTTCTTT
.	14	.	TRBV5-1	TRBJ1-1	CASSLVGRGTEAFF	TGCGCCAGCAGCTTAGTGGGGCGGGGAACTGAAGCTTTCTTT
.	13	.	TRBV27	TRBJ1-5	CASSLSAAQPQHF	TGTGCCAGCAGTTTATCAGCGGCTCAGCCCCAGCATTTT
.	15	once	TRBV24-1	TRBJ2-3	CATSDGLEYTDTQYF	TGTGCCACCAGTGATGGGTTGGAGTACACAGATACGCAGTATTTT
.	14	few	TRBV23-1	TRBJ2-5	CASSQSTAQETQYF	TGCGCCAGCAGTCAATCAACAGCACAAGAGACCCAGTACTTC
.	15	.	TRBV19	TRBJ1-6	CASRPRGGNNSPLHF	TGTGCCAGTAGGCCCAGGGGAGGGAATAATTCACCCCTCCACTTT
.	13	.	TRBV4-2	TRBJ2-7	CASSQGLVYEQYF	TGTGCCAGCAGCCAAGGACTAGTCTACGAGCAGTACTTC
.	13	once	TRBV11-2	TRBJ1-3	CASSPIVSDTIYF	TGTGCCAGCAGCCCCATAGTATCGGACACCATATATTTT
TRBD1	14	once	TRBV18	TRBJ1-3	CASSNRGLGNTIYF	TGTGCCAGCTCAAACAGGGGGCTCGGAAACACCATATATTTT
TRBD1	16	.	TRBV19	TRBJ2-2	CASSFPGTVLAGELFF	TGTGCCAGTAGTTTCCCCGGGACAGTGTTGGCCGGGGAGCTGTTTTTT
.	15	.	TRBV5-4	TRBJ2-3	CASSFSGGSTDTQYF	TGTGCCAGCAGCTTCTCCGGGGGTAGCACAGATACGCAGTATTTT
.	16	.	TRBV10-2	TRBJ1-1	CASSNLGGVGDTEAFF	TGCGCCAGCAGTAACCTAGGGGGGGTGGGGGACACTGAAGCTTTCTTT
TRBD1	15	.	TRBV7-8	TRBJ1-5	CASSLGDRVAQPQHF	TGTGCCAGCAGCTTAGGGGACAGGGTAGCCCAGCCCCAGCATTTT
TRBD2	14	.	TRBV6-5	TRBJ2-7	CASSYRLAGGEQYF	TGTGCCAGCAGTTACCGACTAGCGGGGGGCGAGCAGTACTTC
.	16	.	TRBV10-3	TRBJ1-2	CAISESSFVGLYGYTF	TGTGCCATCAGTGAGTCGAGCTTCGTGGGCCTCTATGGCTACACCTTC
TRBD2	14	.	TRBV7-3	TRBJ2-3	CASSLAGDTDTQYF	TGTGCCAGCAGCTTGGCGGGGGACACAGATACGCAGTATTTT
.	12	.	TRBV2	TRBJ1-2	CASAGQPYGYTF	TGTGCCAGCGCTGGACAGCCCTATGGCTACACCTTC
.	14	.	TRBV25-1	TRBJ2-5	CASSELVRQETQYF	TGTGCCAGCAGTGAACTAGTTAGACAAGAGACCCAGTACTTC
TRBD1	16	.	TRBV13	TRBJ2-1	CASSPSGTGSYNEQFF	TGTGCCAGCAGCCCCTCCGGGACAGGGTCCTACAATGAGCAGTTCTTC
.	14	.	TRBV2	TRBJ2-7	CASSEREVTYEQYF	TGTGCCAGCAGTGAAAGAGAAGTCACCTACGAGCAGTACTTC
TRBD1	14	.	TRBV3-1/TRBV3-2	TRBJ1-5	CASSPGQTYQPQHF	TGTGCCAGCAGCCCGGGACAGACCTATCAGCCCCAGCATTTT
.	17	once	TRBV27	TRBJ2-7	CASSLSDPGEGAYEQYF	TGTGCCAGCAGTTTATCTGACCCAGGAGAGGGCGCCTACGAGCAGTACTTC
TRBD2	16	.	TRBV23-1	TRBJ2-6	CASNPRGGSGANVLTF	TGCGCCAGCAACCCCCGGGGGGGCTCTGGGGCCAACGTCCTGACTTTC
.	13	.	TRBV5-1	TRBJ1-1	CASAGLLNTEAFF	TGCGCCAGCGCGGGACTCTTGAACACTGAAGCTTTCTTT
TRBD1	15	once	TRBV6-5	TRBJ1-3	CASRASGGFGNTIYF	TGTGCCAGCAGGGCCTCAGGGGGATTTGGAAACACCATATATTTT
.	15	.	TRBV30	TRBJ1-5	CAWSPRHYSNQPQHF	TGTGCCTGGAGTCCTCGACATTATAGCAATCAGCCCCAGCATTTT
.	15	.	TRBV24-1	TRBJ2-7	CATSTDRTEPYEQYF	TGTGCCACAAGTACTGACAGGACGGAACCCTACGAGCAGTACTTC
.	15	.	TRBV18	TRBJ2-6	CASSLAGAGANVLTF	TGTGCCAGCTCACTCGCTGGGGCCGGGGCCAACGTCCTGACTTTC
.	15	.	TRBV5-1	TRBJ1-5	CASSLDSGDNQPQHF	TGCGCCAGCAGCTTGGATTCCGGGGACAATCAGCCCCAGCATTTT
TRBD2	14	.	TRBV3-1/TRBV3-2	TRBJ2-5	CASSRTSGVETQYF	TGTGCCAGCAGCCGGACTAGCGGCGTGGAGACCCAGTACTTC
TRBD1	11	.	TRBV30	TRBJ1-2	CAGQGAVGYTF	TGTGCCGGACAGGGGGCTGTTGGCTACACCTTC
.	13	.	TRBV9	TRBJ1-1	CASSPARDTEAFF	TGTGCCAGCAGCCCCGCCCGGGACACTGAAGCTTTCTTT
.	14	.	TRBV7-3	TRBJ2-7	CASSLSGVGAEQYF	TGTGCCAGCAGCTTATCGGGCGTAGGGGCCGAGCAGTACTTC